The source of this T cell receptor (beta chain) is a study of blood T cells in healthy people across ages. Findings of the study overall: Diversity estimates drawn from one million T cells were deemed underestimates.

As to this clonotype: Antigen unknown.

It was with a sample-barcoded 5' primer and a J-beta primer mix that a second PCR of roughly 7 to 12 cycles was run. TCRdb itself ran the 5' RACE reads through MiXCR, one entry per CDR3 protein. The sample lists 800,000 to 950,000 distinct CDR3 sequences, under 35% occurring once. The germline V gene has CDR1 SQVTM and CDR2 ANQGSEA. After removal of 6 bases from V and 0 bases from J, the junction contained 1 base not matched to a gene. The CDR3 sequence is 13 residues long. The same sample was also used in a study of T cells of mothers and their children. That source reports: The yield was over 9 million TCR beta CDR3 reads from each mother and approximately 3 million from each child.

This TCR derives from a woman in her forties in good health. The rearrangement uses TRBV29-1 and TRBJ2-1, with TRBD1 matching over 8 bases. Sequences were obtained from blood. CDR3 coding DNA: TGCAGCGTGGGACAGGACTCCTACAATGAGCAGTTCTTC. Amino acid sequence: CSVGQDSYNEQFF.